This T cell receptor beta chain was captured in a study of blood T cell repertoires in COVID-19. About the study: Samples representing acute and convalescent COVID-19 were sourced from the United States, Italy and Spain. T cells, B-cell-depleted T cells, or PBMCs provided the cDNA or gDNA that served as material.

V gave up 3 bases and J gave up 0 bases, with 8 bases separating them. Germline lookup yields CDR1 DFQATT and CDR2 SNEGSKA (reference sequence). CDR3 size: 13 residues. In the original workflow: Nucleated cell counts were estimated from reference gene primer amplification. Clones were sequenced by immunoSEQ multiplex PCR, and TCRdb holds only the in-frame ones, with some missing. V and J calls and clone size are copied from that table; D and trimming were computed from the DNA. The repertoire consists of 110,000 to 150,000 clones, with roughly 86% occurring once and the leading ten covering about 11%.

Sequenced input: peripheral blood. The chain employs TRBV20-1 and TRBJ1-1, with D perhaps matching TRBD1 (5 bases). The receptor comes from a man aged 45-65 years with active or convalescent COVID-19. The CDR3, as DNA: TGCAGTGCTAGTCGACAGCTGAACACTGAAGCTTTCTTT. It translates to CSASRQLNTEAFF.